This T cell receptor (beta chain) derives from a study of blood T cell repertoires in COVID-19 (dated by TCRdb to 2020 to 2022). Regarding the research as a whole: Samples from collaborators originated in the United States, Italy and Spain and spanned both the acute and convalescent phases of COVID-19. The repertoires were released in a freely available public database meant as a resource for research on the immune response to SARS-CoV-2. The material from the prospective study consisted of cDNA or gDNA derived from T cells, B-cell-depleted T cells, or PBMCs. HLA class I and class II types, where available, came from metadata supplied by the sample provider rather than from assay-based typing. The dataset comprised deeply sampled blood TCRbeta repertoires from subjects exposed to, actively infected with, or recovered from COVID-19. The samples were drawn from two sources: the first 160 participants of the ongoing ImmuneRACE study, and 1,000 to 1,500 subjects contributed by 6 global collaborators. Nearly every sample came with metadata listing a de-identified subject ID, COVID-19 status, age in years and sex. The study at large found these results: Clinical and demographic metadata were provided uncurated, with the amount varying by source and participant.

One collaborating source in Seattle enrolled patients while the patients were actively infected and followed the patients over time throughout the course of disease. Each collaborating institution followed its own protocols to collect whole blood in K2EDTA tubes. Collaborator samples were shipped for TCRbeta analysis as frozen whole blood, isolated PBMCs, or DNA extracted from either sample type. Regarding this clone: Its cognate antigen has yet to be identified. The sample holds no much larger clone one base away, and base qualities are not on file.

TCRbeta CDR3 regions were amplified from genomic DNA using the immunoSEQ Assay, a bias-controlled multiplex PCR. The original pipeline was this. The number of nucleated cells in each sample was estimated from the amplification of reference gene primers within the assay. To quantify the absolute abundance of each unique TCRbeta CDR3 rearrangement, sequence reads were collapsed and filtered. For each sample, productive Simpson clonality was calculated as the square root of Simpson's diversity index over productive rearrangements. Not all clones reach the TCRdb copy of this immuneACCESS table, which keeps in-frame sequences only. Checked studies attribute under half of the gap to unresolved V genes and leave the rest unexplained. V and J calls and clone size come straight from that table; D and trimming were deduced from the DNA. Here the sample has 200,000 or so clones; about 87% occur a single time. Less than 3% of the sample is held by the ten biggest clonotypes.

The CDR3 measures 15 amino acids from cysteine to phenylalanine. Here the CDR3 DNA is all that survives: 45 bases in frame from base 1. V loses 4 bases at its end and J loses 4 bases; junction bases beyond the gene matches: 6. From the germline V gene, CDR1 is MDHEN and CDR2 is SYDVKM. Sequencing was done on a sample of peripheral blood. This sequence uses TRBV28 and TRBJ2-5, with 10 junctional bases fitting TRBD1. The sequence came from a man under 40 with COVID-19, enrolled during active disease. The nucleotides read TGTGCCAGCAGTTCCGGGACAGGGGTGCGAGAGACCCAGTACTTC. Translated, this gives CASSSGTGVRETQYF.